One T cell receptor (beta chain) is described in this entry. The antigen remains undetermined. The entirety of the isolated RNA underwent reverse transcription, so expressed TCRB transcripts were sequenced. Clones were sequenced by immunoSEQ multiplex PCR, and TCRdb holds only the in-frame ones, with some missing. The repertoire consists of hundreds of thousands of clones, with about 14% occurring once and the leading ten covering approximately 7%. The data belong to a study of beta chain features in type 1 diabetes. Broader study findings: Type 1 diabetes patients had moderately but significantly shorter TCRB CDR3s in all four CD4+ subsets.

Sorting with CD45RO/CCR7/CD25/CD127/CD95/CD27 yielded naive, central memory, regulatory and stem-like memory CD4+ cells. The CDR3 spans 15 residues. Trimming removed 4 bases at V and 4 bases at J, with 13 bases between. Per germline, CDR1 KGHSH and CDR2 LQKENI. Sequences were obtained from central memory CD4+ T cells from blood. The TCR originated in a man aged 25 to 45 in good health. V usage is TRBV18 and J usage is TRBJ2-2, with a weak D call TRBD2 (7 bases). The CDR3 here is CASSRAGALTGELFF. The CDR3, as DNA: TGTGCCAGCTCACGGGCGGGGGCCCTCACCGGGGAGCTGTTTTTT.